The rows below give T cell receptor beta chains drawn from one sample of a study of shared clonotypes between healthy human individuals. Here immunoSEQ multiplex PCR was the method, and the copy in TCRdb shows in-frame clones only, minus some. The sample consists of hundreds of thousands of clones, roughly 96% of them appearing once. Sequencing was performed on naive CD8+ T cells sorted from blood. Every receptor here comes from a woman aged 25-40 years in good health. The CDR3 runs from the conserved cysteine through the conserved F or W. The order of the fields is D gene, V gene, J gene, clone size, CDR3 DNA, CDR3 protein. A D gene is named only where the DNA matches it firmly. Rows may omit the clone size; those that give it use once, few, many or a size class.

.	TRBV7-9	TRBJ2-5	.	TGTGCCAGCAGCCCAGAACCCGTCGGGACCCAGTACTTC	CASSPEPVGTQYF
.	TRBV20-1	TRBJ2-7	.	TGCAGTGCTGTACAGGGCACCGAGCAGTACTTC	CSAVQGTEQYF
.	TRBV27	TRBJ2-1	.	TGTGCCAGCAGCCCCAATAGTGTTGGCTCCTACAATGAGCAGTTCTTC	CASSPNSVGSYNEQFF
.	TRBV7-6	TRBJ2-7	.	TGTGCCAGCAGCTACGGGGACAACGAGGACTACGAGCAGTACTTC	CASSYGDNEDYEQYF
.	TRBV28	TRBJ2-7	.	TGTGCCAGCAGTCCCCCTCTAAGTAGCGGAAACTACGAGCAGTACTTC	CASSPPLSSGNYEQYF
.	TRBV5-7	TRBJ2-1	.	TGTGCCAGCACCTTCAGGACAGACTCCTACAATGAGCAGTTCTTC	CASTFRTDSYNEQFF
.	TRBV5-4	TRBJ2-7	.	TGTGCCAGCAGCTCCGAAAAGGGTTCCTACGAGCAGTACTTC	CASSSEKGSYEQYF
.	TRBV27	TRBJ1-5	.	TGTGCCAGCAGTTTATCGATTTTCGGGGCCAATCAGCCCCAGCATTTT	CASSLSIFGANQPQHF
.	TRBV5-8	TRBJ1-3	.	TGTGCCAGCGACAGCTCGGTGGACTCTGGAAACACCATATATTTT	CASDSSVDSGNTIYF
TRBD1	TRBV7-8	TRBJ2-7	once	TGTGCCAGCAGCTTAGCCAGGGGGCAAGACGAGCAGTACTTC	CASSLARGQDEQYF